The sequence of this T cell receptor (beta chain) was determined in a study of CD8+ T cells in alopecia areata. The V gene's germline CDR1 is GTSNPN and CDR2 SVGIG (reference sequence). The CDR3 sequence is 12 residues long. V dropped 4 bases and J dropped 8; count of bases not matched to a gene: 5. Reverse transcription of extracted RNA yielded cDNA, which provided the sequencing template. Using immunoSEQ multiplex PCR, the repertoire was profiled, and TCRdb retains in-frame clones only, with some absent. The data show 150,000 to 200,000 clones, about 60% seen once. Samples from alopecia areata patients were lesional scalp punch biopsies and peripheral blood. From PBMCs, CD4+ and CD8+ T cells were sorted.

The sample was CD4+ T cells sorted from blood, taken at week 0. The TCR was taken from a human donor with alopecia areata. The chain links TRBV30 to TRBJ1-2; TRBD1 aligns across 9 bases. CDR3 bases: TGTGCCTGGACACAGGACAGGGGCGGCTACACCTTC. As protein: CAWTQDRGGYTF. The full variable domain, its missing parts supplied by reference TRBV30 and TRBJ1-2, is SQTIHQWPATLVQPVGSPLSLECTVEGTSNPNLYWYRQAAGRGLQLLFYSVGIGQISSEVPQNLSASRPQDRQFILSSKKLLLSDSGFYLCAWTQDRGGYTFGSGTRLTVV.